The T cell receptor (beta chain) under discussion was sequenced for a study of identical twins. This clonotype was counted a few times. Germline V gene data show CDR1 as SNHLY and CDR2 as FYNNEI. The V end was cut by 6 bases, the J end by 4 bases, with 15 bases between. CDR3 length: 14 amino acids. TCRdb independently ran MiXCR on the 5' RACE reads; one entry per CDR3 protein. Among some 500,000 distinct CDR3 sequences listed, around 20% were seen once. These data also featured in a second study, about T cells expressing NK-cell markers.

This chain connects TRBV2 to TRBJ2-5; TRBD1 might be the D (6 bases). Sequencing was performed on CD4+ T cells sorted from blood. The receptor was isolated from a woman aged 18-35 years in good health. In nucleotides, the CDR3 is TGTGCCAGCAGCGCAAGGGGGAGAGGAGAGACCCAGTACTTC. Its translation is CASSARGRGETQYF.